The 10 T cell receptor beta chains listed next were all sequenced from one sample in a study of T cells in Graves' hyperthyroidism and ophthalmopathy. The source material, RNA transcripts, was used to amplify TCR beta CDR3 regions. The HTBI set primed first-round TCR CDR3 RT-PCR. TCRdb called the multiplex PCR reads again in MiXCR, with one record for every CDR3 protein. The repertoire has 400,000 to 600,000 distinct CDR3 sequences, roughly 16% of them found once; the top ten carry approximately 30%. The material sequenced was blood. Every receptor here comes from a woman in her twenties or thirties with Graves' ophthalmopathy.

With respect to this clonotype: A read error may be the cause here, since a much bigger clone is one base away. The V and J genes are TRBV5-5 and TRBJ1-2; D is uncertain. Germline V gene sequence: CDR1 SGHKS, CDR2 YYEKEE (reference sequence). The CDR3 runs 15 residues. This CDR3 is CTSSPDVGSWYGYTF. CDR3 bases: TGTACCAGCAGCCCGGACGTGGGGTCTTGGTATGGCTACACCTTC. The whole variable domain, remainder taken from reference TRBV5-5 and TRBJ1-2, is DAGVTQSPTHLIKTRGQQVTLRCSPISGHKSVSWYQQVLGQGPQFIFQYYEKEERGRGNFPDRFSARQFPNYSSELNVNALLLGDSALYLCTSSPDVGSWYGYTFGSGTRLTVV.

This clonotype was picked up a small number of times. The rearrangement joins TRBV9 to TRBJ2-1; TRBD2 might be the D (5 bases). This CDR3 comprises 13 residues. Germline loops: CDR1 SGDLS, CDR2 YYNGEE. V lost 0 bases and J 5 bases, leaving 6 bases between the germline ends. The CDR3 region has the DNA TGTGCCAGCAGCGTAGCTAGCCACAATGAGCAGTTCTTC. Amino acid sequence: CASSVASHNEQFF.

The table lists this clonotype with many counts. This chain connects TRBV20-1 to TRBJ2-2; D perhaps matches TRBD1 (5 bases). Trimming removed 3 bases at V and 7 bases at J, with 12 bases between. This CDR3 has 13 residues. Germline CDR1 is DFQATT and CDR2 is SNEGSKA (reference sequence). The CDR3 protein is CSARDIDIGELFF. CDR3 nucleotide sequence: TGCAGTGCTAGGGACATCGACATCGGGGAGCTGTTTTTT.

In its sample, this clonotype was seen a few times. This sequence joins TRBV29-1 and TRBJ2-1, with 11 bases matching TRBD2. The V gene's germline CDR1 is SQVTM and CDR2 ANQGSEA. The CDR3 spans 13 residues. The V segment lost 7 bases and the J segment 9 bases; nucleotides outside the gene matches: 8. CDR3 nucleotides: TGCAGCGCTATTTCGACTAGCGGGGTTGAGCAGTTCTTC. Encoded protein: CSAISTSGVEQFF.

The CDR3 region is CASSLGVWAGLHF. The DNA of the CDR3 is TGTGCCAGCAGCTTAGGCGTGTGGGCCGGACTCCACTTT. V usage is TRBV7-2 and J usage is TRBJ1-6; D gene ambiguous. V gave up 1 base and J gave up 16 bases, with 14 bases separating them. This CDR3 region has 13 residues. The germline V gene encodes CDR1 SGHTA and CDR2 FQGNSA.

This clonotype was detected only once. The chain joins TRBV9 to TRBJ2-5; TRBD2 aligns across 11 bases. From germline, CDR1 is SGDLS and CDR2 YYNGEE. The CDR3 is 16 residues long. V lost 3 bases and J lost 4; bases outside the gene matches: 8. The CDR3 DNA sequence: TGTGCCAGCAGCGACCTTAGCGGGGGGGCCGGAGAGACCCAGTACTTC. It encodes CASSDLSGGAGETQYF.

The CDR3 DNA reads TGTGCCAGCAGTTTCGCAGGGGACTTAGACATTCAGTACTTC. Its translation: CASSFAGDLDIQYF. The J gene is TRBJ2-4, the V gene TRBV12-3 or TRBV12-4, with D perhaps assigned TRBD1 or TRBD2 (6 bases each). This CDR3 spans 14 amino acids. V lost 3 bases to trimming and J lost 8 bases, with 14 bases between them.

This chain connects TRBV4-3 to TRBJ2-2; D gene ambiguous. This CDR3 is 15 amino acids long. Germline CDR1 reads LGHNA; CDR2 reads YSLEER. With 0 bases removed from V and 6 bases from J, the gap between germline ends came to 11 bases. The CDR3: CASSQEVVGSGELFF. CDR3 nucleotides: TGCGCCAGCAGCCAAGAAGTGGTGGGCTCCGGGGAGCTGTTTTTT.

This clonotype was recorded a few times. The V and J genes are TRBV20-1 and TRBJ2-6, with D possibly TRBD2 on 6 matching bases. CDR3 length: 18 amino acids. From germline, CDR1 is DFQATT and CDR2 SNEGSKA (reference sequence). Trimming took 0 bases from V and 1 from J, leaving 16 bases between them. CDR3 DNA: TGCAGTGCTAGAGATCATGCCGGGAGAGGGTCTGGGGCCAACGTCCTGACTTTC. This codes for CSARDHAGRGSGANVLTF.

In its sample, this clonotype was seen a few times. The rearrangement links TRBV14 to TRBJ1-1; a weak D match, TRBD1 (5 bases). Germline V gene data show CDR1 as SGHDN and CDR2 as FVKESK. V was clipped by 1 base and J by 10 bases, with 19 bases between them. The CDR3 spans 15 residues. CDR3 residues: CASSQVWGLDKGAFF. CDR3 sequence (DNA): TGTGCCAGCAGCCAAGTTTGGGGACTTGACAAGGGAGCTTTCTTT.